This T cell receptor beta chain was recorded in a study of control samples from healthy donors and cancer patients. The data were produced by immunoSEQ multiplex PCR, yet TCRdb's version contains in-frame clones alone and is incomplete. The sample holds 95,000 to 130,000 clones, more than 80% seen once. Trimming took 4 bases from V and 5 from J; bases not matched to a gene: 10. Per germline, CDR1 SGDLS and CDR2 YYNGEE. This CDR3 contains 16 residues. The sequence derives from a woman aged 45 to 65 with colorectal cancer. The sample was PBMCs. The V call is TRBV9, the J call TRBJ2-5; the match to TRBD2 covers 11 bases. CDR3 region: CASSKVAGGPTETQYF. CDR3 sequence (DNA): TGTGCCAGCAGCAAAGTAGCGGGAGGGCCAACGGAGACCCAGTACTTC.